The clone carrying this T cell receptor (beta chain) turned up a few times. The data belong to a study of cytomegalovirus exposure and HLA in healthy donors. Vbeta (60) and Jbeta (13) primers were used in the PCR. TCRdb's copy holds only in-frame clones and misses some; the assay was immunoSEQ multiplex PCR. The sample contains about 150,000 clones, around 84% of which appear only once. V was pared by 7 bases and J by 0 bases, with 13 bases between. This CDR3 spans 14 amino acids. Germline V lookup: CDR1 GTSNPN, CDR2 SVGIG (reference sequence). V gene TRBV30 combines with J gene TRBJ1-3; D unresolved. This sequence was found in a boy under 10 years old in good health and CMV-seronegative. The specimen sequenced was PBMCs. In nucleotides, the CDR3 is TGTGCCTCTGCGGTCGTCGACTCTGGAAACACCATATATTTT. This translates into CASAVVDSGNTIYF.